Listed below are T cell receptor beta chains from one sample, sequenced in a study of T cell changes during pregnancy in multiple sclerosis. Sequencing was performed with immunoSEQ multiplex PCR; in TCRdb, only in-frame clones are kept and a portion is missing. The data hold tens of thousands of clones, with 91% observed a single time. The material sequenced was CD4+ T cells from peripheral blood mononuclear cells, taken in the first trimester of pregnancy. These receptors were collected from a female donor with multiple sclerosis, enrolled in a pregnancy study. The CDR3 runs from the conserved cysteine through the conserved F or W. A D gene is named only where the DNA matches it firmly. Clone size, where shown, is once, few, many, or a class for clones that have expanded.

size	V	J	D	CDR3	DNA
.	TRBV29-1	TRBJ1-1	TRBD1	CSVEQGADTEAFF	TGCAGCGTCGAACAGGGGGCTGACACTGAAGCTTTCTTT
few	TRBV5-1	TRBJ1-6	.	CASSFLRGALRDNSPLHF	TGCGCCAGCAGCTTTCTACGGGGTGCCCTCCGAGATAATTCACCCCTCCACTTT
.	TRBV14	TRBJ2-2	.	CASSQVAGASGELFF	TGTGCCAGCAGCCAAGTGGCGGGGGCTTCCGGGGAGCTGTTTTTT
.	TRBV19	TRBJ1-1	.	CASSPLRLGAGNTEAFF	TGTGCCAGTAGTCCACTTCGGTTGGGGGCGGGGAACACTGAAGCTTTCTTT
.	TRBV7-8	TRBJ1-6	TRBD1	CASSLRGQSSYNSPLHF	TGTGCCAGCAGCCTCAGGGGGCAGAGCTCCTATAATTCACCCCTCCACTTT
.	TRBV21-1	TRBJ1-5	.	CASSYRQGSNQPQHF	TGTGCCAGCAGCTACAGACAGGGTAGCAATCAGCCCCAGCATTTT
once	TRBV18	TRBJ1-2	TRBD1	CASSPPGGQGGYGYTF	TGTGCCAGCTCACCACCGGGCGGACAGGGGGGCTATGGCTACACCTTC
.	TRBV29-1	TRBJ1-3	TRBD1	CSVDTRTGMSSGNTIYF	TGCAGCGTTGACACTCGGACAGGGATGAGCTCTGGAAACACCATATATTTT
once	TRBV7-2	TRBJ1-4	.	CASSLVPATNEKLFF	TGTGCCAGCAGCTTAGTTCCTGCAACTAATGAAAAACTGTTTTTT
.	TRBV11-1	TRBJ2-7	TRBD2	CASSYQGSGDYEQYF	TGTGCCAGCAGCTACCAGGGTAGCGGGGATTACGAGCAGTACTTC
.	TRBV2	TRBJ1-1	TRBD1	CASSGQMNTEAFF	TGTGCCAGCTCGGGACAGATGAACACTGAAGCTTTCTTT
.	TRBV18	TRBJ2-1	TRBD2	CASSPPGLAGYNEQFF	TGTGCCAGCTCACCACCGGGGCTAGCGGGGTACAATGAGCAGTTCTTC
.	TRBV7-9	TRBJ1-4	TRBD1	CASSFRTGVGEKLFF	TGTGCCAGCAGCTTCAGGACAGGGGTTGGTGAAAAACTGTTTTTT
once	TRBV5-3	TRBJ2-2	TRBD2	CARSPGGSGELFF	TGTGCCAGAAGCCCCGGGGGGAGCGGGGAGCTGTTTTTT
once	TRBV15	TRBJ2-1	TRBD1	CATSREWDRASDEQFF	TGTGCCACCAGCAGAGAATGGGACAGGGCATCGGATGAGCAGTTCTTC
.	TRBV9	TRBJ2-7	.	CASSTGGVSYEQYF	TGTGCCAGCAGCACCGGCGGGGTCTCCTACGAGCAGTACTTC
.	TRBV11-2	TRBJ1-1	.	CASSWTTANTEAFF	TGTGCCAGCAGCTGGACGACAGCTAACACTGAAGCTTTCTTT
.	TRBV5-6	TRBJ1-2	TRBD1	CASSPGDRPNYGYTF	TGTGCCAGCAGCCCCGGGGACAGGCCTAACTATGGCTACACCTTC
.	TRBV19	TRBJ2-5	TRBD2	CASSPRLAGAQETQYF	TGTGCCAGTAGTCCACGACTAGCGGGGGCCCAAGAGACCCAGTACTTC
.	TRBV19	TRBJ2-1	TRBD1	CASSIGSGTGPYNEQFF	TGTGCCAGTAGTATCGGGTCGGGGACAGGGCCTTACAATGAGCAGTTCTTC
.	TRBV5-1	TRBJ2-6	TRBD1	CASSLATVTGSGANVLTF	TGCGCCAGCAGCTTGGCTACTGTGACAGGGTCTGGGGCCAACGTCCTGACTTTC
.	TRBV6-5	TRBJ2-7	TRBD2	CASRPGGSYEQYF	TGTGCCAGCAGGCCGGGGGGGTCCTACGAGCAGTACTTC
.	TRBV18	TRBJ1-2	.	CASSGGLDYGYTF	TGTGCCAGCTCAGGGGGCTTGGACTATGGCTACACCTTC
.	TRBV7-9	TRBJ1-1	TRBD1	CASSNTGDTEAFF	TGTGCCAGCAGCAATACAGGGGACACTGAAGCTTTCTTT
.	TRBV5-6	TRBJ1-5	.	CASSYRGPNQPQHF	TGTGCCAGCAGCTATAGGGGCCCCAATCAGCCCCAGCATTTT
.	TRBV19	TRBJ1-5	TRBD1	CASRNDPGTGFGQPQHF	TGTGCCAGTAGAAACGATCCCGGGACAGGGTTTGGGCAGCCCCAGCATTTT
once	TRBV19	TRBJ2-1	.	CASRGGGAYNEQFF	TGTGCCAGTAGGGGAGGGGGGGCCTACAATGAGCAGTTCTTC
.	TRBV5-4	TRBJ2-1	TRBD1	CASSPGQGSYNEQFF	TGTGCCAGCAGCCCGGGACAGGGCTCCTACAATGAGCAGTTCTTC
.	TRBV7-3	TRBJ1-2	TRBD1	CASTLDRVNYGYTF	TGTGCCAGCACCCTAGACAGGGTTAACTATGGCTACACCTTC
.	TRBV6-6	TRBJ2-7	.	CASSSYRADYEQYF	TGTGCCAGCAGTTCTTACAGGGCTGATTACGAGCAGTACTTC
.	TRBV6-6	TRBJ2-7	.	CASSRGRGAFSYEQYF	TGTGCCAGCAGTCGTGGCAGGGGGGCGTTCTCCTACGAGCAGTACTTC
.	TRBV18	TRBJ2-2	TRBD1	CASSRPGTANTGELFF	TGTGCCAGCTCACGTCCCGGGACAGCGAACACCGGGGAGCTGTTTTTT
.	TRBV19	TRBJ1-2	TRBD1	CASSRPGTGFGYTF	TGTGCCAGTAGTCGTCCCGGGACAGGGTTTGGCTACACCTTC
.	TRBV30	TRBJ1-1	TRBD1	CAWRTGANTEAFF	TGTGCCTGGAGGACAGGGGCGAACACTGAAGCTTTCTTT
.	TRBV9	TRBJ2-7	.	CASSVSEQGSREQYF	TGTGCCAGCAGCGTATCTGAACAGGGTAGTAGGGAGCAGTACTTC
.	TRBV6-5	TRBJ1-1	.	CASSSTATEAFF	TGTGCCAGCAGTTCGACAGCCACTGAAGCTTTCTTT
.	TRBV7-2	TRBJ1-4	.	CASSLRGSEKLFF	TGTGCCAGCAGCTTAAGGGGTAGTGAAAAACTGTTTTTT
once	TRBV6-5	TRBJ1-2	.	CASKPGVNYGYTF	TGTGCCAGCAAGCCAGGCGTAAACTATGGCTACACCTTC
.	TRBV7-9	TRBJ1-1	.	CASSYGGNTEAFF	TGTGCCAGCTCCTACGGCGGAAACACTGAAGCTTTCTTT
once	TRBV21-1	TRBJ2-3	.	CASSKGWAPDTQYF	TGTGCCAGCAGCAAAGGATGGGCCCCAGATACGCAGTATTTT
.	TRBV11-2	TRBJ1-1	TRBD1	CASSHSTGGEGTEAFF	TGTGCCAGCAGCCATTCTACAGGGGGCGAGGGCACTGAAGCTTTCTTT
.	TRBV7-6	TRBJ1-5	.	CASSQVFNQPQHF	TGTGCCAGCAGCCAGGTTTTCAATCAGCCCCAGCATTTT
.	TRBV9	TRBJ1-2	.	CASSVVDSYYGYTF	TGTGCCAGCAGCGTAGTTGACAGTTACTATGGCTACACCTTC
.	TRBV4-1	TRBJ2-2	TRBD2	CASRHSGGADGELFF	TGCGCCAGCAGACATAGCGGGGGGGCAGACGGGGAGCTGTTTTTT
.	TRBV7-9	TRBJ2-1	TRBD2	CASSRGLAGGYNEQFF	TGTGCCAGCAGCCGCGGACTAGCGGGGGGATACAATGAGCAGTTCTTC
.	TRBV7-4	TRBJ2-3	.	CASSLVISGGDVDTQYF	TGTGCCAGCAGCTTAGTCATTAGCGGCGGGGATGTAGATACGCAGTATTTT
.	TRBV7-2	TRBJ2-2	.	CASSLRSQTGELFF	TGTGCCAGCAGCTTACGCTCTCAGACCGGGGAGCTGTTTTTT
.	TRBV6-6	TRBJ2-1	TRBD1	CASNLGQGVGYEQFF	TGTGCCAGCAACTTAGGACAGGGAGTGGGCTATGAGCAGTTCTTC
.	TRBV19	TRBJ2-5	TRBD1	CASSWAGGVGETQYF	TGTGCCAGTAGTTGGGCAGGGGGCGTGGGAGAGACCCAGTACTTC
.	TRBV11-2	TRBJ2-6	.	CASRSPFSGANVLTF	TGTGCCAGCAGGAGTCCATTCTCTGGGGCCAACGTCCTGACTTTC
.	TRBV2	TRBJ2-2	.	CASRGQTTGELFF	TGTGCCAGCCGCGGACAGACCACCGGGGAGCTGTTTTTT
.	TRBV30	TRBJ1-4	.	CAWFPGTWGLTTNEKLFF	TGTGCCTGGTTCCCCGGAACTTGGGGCCTCACAACTAATGAAAAACTGTTTTTT